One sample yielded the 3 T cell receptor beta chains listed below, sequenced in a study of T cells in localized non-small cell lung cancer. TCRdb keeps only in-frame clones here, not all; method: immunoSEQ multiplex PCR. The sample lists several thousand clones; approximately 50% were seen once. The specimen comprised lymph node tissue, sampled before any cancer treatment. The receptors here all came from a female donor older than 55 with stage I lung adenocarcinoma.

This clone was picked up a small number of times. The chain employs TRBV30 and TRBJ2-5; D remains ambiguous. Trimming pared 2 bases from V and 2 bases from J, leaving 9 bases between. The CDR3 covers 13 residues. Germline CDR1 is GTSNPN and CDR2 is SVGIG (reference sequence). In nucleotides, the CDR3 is TGTGCCTGGAGTCGGCAGATACAAGAGACCCAGTACTTC. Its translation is CAWSRQIQETQYF.

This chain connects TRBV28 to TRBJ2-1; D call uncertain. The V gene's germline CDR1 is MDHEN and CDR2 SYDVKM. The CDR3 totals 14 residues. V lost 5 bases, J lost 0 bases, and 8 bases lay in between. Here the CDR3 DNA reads TGTGCCAGCAGTCCACATAGCTCCTACAATGAGCAGTTCTTC. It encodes CASSPHSSYNEQFF.

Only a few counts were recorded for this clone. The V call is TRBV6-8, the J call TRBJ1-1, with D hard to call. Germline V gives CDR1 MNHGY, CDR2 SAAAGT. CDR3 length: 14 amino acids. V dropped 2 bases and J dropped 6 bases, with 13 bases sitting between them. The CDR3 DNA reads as TGTGCCAGCAGTTACCCTGGTTCCCCAGCTGAAGCTTTCTTT. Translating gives CASSYPGSPAEAFF.